The sequence of this TCR beta chain was determined in a study of CD8 T cells in ankylosing spondylitis. Turning to this clonotype: Its antigen is as yet unknown.

Trimming cost V 4 bases and J 6 bases, with 16 bases left between them. Germline CDR1 reads ENHRY; CDR2 reads SYGVKD. The CDR3 runs 14 residues. The authors made TCR beta libraries by quantitative 5'-RACE with molecular barcodes. TCRdb re-derived calls from the 5' RACE reads in MiXCR, one entry per CDR3 protein. The data show hundreds of thousands of distinct CDR3 sequences, approximately 26% seen once. Study-level results: About 8 highly homologous variants made up a TCR beta motif, and this motif appeared characteristic of ankylosing spondylitis blood.

J is TRBJ2-7 and V is TRBV10-3; D may correspond to TRBD1 or TRBD2 (5 bases each). This TCR came from a male donor with ankylosing spondylitis. Sequencing was done on a sample of blood, either unsorted or a sorted T cell fraction (not recorded which). In DNA, the CDR3 is TGTGCCATCAGTGCTGACTTGGGGGTGGGCGAGCAGTACTTC. Translation: CAISADLGVGEQYF.